This TCR beta chain came from a study of cytomegalovirus exposure and HLA in healthy donors. As to this clone: The antigen is not known.

The study ran its PCR with 60 Vbeta and 13 Jbeta primers. Authors' analysis steps: About 10 million of 80 million or so unique TCR beta chains were shared, per a later count. Method: immunoSEQ multiplex PCR; TCRdb's copy keeps in-frame clones and lacks some. V and J calls and clone size are given by that table; D and trimming were obtained from the DNA. The sample has some 130,000 clones, roughly 82% seen once. Healthy individuals who donated bone marrow served as the donors. Study findings and constraints: Most likely, a cluster of highly shared sequence variants arose as a sequencing artifact.

The germline CDR1 and CDR2 sequences are SGHRS and YFSETQ. V gave up 4 bases and J gave up 9 bases; unmatched junction bases: 11. This CDR3 contains 17 residues. The rearrangement links TRBV5-1 to TRBJ2-1, with TRBD2 matching 15 bases. This clonotype was obtained from a man in his fifties in good health and CMV-seronegative. The sample comprised PBMCs. CDR3 DNA sequence: TGCGCCAGCAGCGAGGGGACTAGCGGGGGGACCTACTCTGAGCAGTTCTTC. This gives the protein CASSEGTSGGTYSEQFF.